This T cell receptor beta chain was identified in a study of read filtering for tumor transcriptome and immune sequencing. The CDR3 contains 13 residues. V was trimmed by 5 bases and J by 5 bases, leaving 12 bases between them. Germline assignment: CDR1 MNHEY and CDR2 SVGAGI. At least ten counts were recorded for this clonotype. The library was built from roughly 400 ng RNA with molecular barcoded adaptors for alpha/delta and beta/gamma chains. MiXCR, applied by TCRdb to the reads, yields one record per CDR3 protein. This sample has 94,000 or so distinct CDR3 sequences; 9% to 15% occur once, and the top ten carry 15%.

This chain connects TRBV6-5 to TRBJ2-5; D may be TRBD1 or TRBD2 (6 bases each). The sequence was collected from a donor over 35 with multiple myeloma. Sequencing was performed on a population of CD138-negative cells sorted from bone marrow. CDR3 DNA sequence: TGTGCCAGCAGTAAAACAGGGAGGGAGACCCAGTACTTC. It is translated as CASSKTGRETQYF.